Below, 4 T cell receptor beta chains from the same sample are listed, as sequenced in a study of PD-L1 blockade in urothelial cancer. Clones were sequenced by immunoSEQ multiplex PCR, and TCRdb holds only the in-frame ones, with some missing. Among 35,000 to 50,000 clones listed, approximately 90% were seen once. The sequencing used PBMCs, collected around atezolizumab (anti-PD-L1) treatment. The receptors come from a woman in her sixties or seventies with urothelial cancer.

The CDR3, as DNA: TGTGCCAGCAGTTATTTTTTGGGGAGCCCTGAGCAGTTCTTC. Its translation: CASSYFLGSPEQFF. V is TRBV6-5 and J is TRBJ2-1; tentatively, D is TRBD2 (5 bases). Trimming removed 3 bases at V and 9 bases at J, with 15 bases between. Germline V lookup: CDR1 MNHEY, CDR2 SVGAGI. The CDR3 length is 14 residues.

The chain employs TRBV18 and TRBJ2-2; 8 bases fit TRBD2. This CDR3 region has 15 residues. Unmatched junction bases numbered 6, after V lost 3 bases and J lost 6 bases. Germline values: CDR1 KGHSH, CDR2 LQKENI. CDR3 in DNA: TGTGCCAGCTCACCCTTTAGCGGGATTGCCGGGGAGCTGTTTTTT. Protein: CASSPFSGIAGELFF. The full variable domain, its missing parts supplied by reference TRBV18 and TRBJ2-2, is NAGVMQNPRHLVRRRGQEARLRCSPMKGHSHVYWYRQLPEEGLKFMVYLQKENIIDESGMPKERFSAEFPKEGPSILRIQQVVRGDSAAYFCASSPFSGIAGELFFGEGSRLTVL.

The V gene is TRBV4-3, the J gene TRBJ2-1, with TRBD2 matching 13 bases. The CDR3 runs to 17 residues. V was clipped by 0 bases and J by 7 bases; unmatched bases: 6. Germline V gene sequence: CDR1 LGHNA, CDR2 YSLEER. CDR3 sequence: CASSQDLTSGRTNEQFF. As DNA, the CDR3 is TGCGCCAGCAGCCAAGATCTGACTAGCGGGAGGACTAATGAGCAGTTCTTC.

The chain has TRBV19 and TRBJ2-5; TRBD2 matches 7 bases. The CDR3 has 14 amino acids. Germline V gene lookup returns CDR1 LNHDA and CDR2 SQIVND (reference sequence). With 4 bases clipped from V and 1 base from J, the junction kept 3 bases outside the gene matches. The DNA of the CDR3 is TGTGCCAGTAGTACGCGGGGGTCCCAAGAGACCCAGTACTTC. Encoded protein: CASSTRGSQETQYF. Combining the CDR3 with reference TRBV19 and TRBJ2-5 gives the whole variable domain DGGITQSPKYLFRKEGQNVTLSCEQNLNHDAMYWYRQDPGQGLRLIYYSQIVNDFQKGDIAEGYSVSREKKESFPLTVTSAQKNPTAFYLCASSTRGSQETQYFGPGTRLLVL.